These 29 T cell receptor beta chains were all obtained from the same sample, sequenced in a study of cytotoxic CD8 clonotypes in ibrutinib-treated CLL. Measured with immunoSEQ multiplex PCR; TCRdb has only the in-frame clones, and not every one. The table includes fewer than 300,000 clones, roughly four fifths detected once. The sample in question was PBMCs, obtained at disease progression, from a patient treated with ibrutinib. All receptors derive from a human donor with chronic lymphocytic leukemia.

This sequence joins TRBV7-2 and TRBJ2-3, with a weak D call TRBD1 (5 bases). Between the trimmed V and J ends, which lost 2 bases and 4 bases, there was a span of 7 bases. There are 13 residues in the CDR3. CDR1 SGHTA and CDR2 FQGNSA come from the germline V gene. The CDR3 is CASSLIGADTQYF. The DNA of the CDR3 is TGTGCCAGCAGCTTAATAGGGGCAGATACGCAGTATTTT.

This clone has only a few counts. DNA for the CDR3: TGCGCCAGCAGCTTCCTTGGTAGCAATCAGCCCCAGCATTTT. The encoded protein is CASSFLGSNQPQHF. The rearrangement joins TRBV5-1 to TRBJ1-5; D remains unclear. With 2 bases removed from V and 0 bases from J, the gap between germline ends came to 6 bases. CDR1 is SGHRS, CDR2 YFSETQ, per germline. This CDR3 contains 14 residues.

The CDR3 sequence is CASSLSRTGLRDTQYF. In DNA, the CDR3 is TGTGCCAGCAGCTTATCTCGGACAGGCCTTCGGGATACGCAGTATTTT. V gene TRBV7-8 combines with J gene TRBJ2-3; 7 nucleotides match TRBD1. In germline, CDR1 is SGHVS, CDR2 FQNEAQ. Germline trimming cut 2 bases from V and 6 bases from J; bases unmatched to any gene: 11. The CDR3 is 16 residues long.

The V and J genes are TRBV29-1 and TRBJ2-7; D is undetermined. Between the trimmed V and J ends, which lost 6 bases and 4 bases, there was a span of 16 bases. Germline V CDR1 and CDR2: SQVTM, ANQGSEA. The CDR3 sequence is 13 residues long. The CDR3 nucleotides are TGCAGCGTAACAGAACTGGGGAAGTACGAGCAGTACTTC. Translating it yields CSVTELGKYEQYF.

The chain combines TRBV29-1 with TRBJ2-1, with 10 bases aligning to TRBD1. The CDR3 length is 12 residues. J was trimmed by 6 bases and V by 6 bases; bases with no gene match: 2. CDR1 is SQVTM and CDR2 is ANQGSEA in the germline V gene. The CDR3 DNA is TGCAGCGTCCGGACAGGGGGCAATGAGCAGTTCTTC. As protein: CSVRTGGNEQFF.

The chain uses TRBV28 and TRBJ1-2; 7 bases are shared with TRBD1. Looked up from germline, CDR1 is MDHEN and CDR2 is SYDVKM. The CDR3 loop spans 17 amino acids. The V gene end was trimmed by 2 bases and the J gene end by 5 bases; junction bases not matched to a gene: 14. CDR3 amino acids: CASSLRAGRGSGYGYTF. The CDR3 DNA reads TGTGCCAGCAGTTTAAGGGCAGGCAGGGGGAGCGGTTATGGCTACACCTTC.

This chain's CDR3 is CASSYSLSPNQPQHF. CDR3 bases: TGTGCCAGCAGTTATAGCCTAAGTCCCAATCAGCCCCAGCATTTT. V usage is TRBV6-6 and J usage is TRBJ1-5; D is unclear. The V and J ends lost 3 bases and 3 bases respectively, with 12 bases between them. The CDR3 sequence is 15 residues long. Germline V CDR1 and CDR2: MNHNY, SVGAGI (reference sequence).

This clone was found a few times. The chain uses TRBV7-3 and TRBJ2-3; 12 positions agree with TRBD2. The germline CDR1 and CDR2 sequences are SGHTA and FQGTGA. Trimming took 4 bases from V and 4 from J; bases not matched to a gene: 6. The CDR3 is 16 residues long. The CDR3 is CASSSSGRAVADTQYF. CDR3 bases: TGTGCCAGCAGCTCTAGCGGGAGGGCCGTTGCAGATACGCAGTATTTT.

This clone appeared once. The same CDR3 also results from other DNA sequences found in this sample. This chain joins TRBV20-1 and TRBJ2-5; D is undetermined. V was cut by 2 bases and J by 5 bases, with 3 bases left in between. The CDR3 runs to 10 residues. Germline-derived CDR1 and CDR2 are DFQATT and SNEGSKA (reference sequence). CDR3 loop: CSARRETQYF. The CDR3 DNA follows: TGCAGTGCTAGACGCGAGACCCAGTACTTC.

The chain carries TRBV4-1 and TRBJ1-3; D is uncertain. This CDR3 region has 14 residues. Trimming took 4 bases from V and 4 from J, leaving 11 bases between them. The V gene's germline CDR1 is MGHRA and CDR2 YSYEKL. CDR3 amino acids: CASSLGYQGNTIYF. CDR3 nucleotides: TGCGCCAGCAGCCTCGGCTATCAGGGAAACACCATATATTTT.

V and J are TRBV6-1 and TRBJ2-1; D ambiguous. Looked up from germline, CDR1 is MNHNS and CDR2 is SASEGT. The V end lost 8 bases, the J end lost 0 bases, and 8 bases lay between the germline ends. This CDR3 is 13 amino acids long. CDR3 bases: TGTGCCAGCGGTCAAAGCTCCTACAATGAGCAGTTCTTC. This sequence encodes CASGQSSYNEQFF.

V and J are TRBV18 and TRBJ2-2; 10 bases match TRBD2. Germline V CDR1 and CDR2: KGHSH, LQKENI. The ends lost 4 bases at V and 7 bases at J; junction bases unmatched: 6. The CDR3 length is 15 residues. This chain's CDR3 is CASSQREGLGGELFF. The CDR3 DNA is TGTGCCAGCTCACAGCGGGAGGGCCTCGGCGGGGAGCTGTTTTTT.

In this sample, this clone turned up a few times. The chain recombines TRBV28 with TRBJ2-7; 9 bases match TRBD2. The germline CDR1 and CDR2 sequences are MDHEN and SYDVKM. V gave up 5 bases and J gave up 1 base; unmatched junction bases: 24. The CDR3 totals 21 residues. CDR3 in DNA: TGTGCCAGCAGTCCCTATCACCCACAGGGACTAGCTACAACCTTGTCCTACGAGCAGTACTTC. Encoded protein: CASSPYHPQGLATTLSYEQYF.

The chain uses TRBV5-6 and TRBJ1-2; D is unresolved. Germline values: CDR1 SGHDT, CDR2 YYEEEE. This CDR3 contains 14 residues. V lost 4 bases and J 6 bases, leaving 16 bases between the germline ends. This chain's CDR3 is CASSPGWGGHGYTF. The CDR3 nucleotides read TGTGCCAGCAGCCCTGGCTGGGGTGGCCATGGCTACACCTTC.

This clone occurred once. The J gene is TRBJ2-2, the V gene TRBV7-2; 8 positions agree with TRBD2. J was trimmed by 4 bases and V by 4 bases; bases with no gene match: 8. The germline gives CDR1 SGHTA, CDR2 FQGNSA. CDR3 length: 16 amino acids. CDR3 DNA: TGTGCCAGCAGCTATACCGGGCTAGCGGGCACCGGGGAGCTGTTTTTT. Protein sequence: CASSYTGLAGTGELFF.

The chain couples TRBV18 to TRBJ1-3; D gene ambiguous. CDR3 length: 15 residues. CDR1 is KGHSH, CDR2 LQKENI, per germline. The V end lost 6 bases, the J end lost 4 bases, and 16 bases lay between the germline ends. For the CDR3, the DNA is TGTGCCAGCTCCCCTAAGGCTGACTCCGGAAACACCATATATTTT. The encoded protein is CASSPKADSGNTIYF.

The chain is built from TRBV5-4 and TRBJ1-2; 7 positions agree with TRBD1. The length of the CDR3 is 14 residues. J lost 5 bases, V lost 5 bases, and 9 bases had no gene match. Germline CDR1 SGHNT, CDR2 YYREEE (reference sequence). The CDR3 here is CASRHRQGPYGYTF. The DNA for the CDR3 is TGTGCCAGCAGACACAGACAGGGCCCTTATGGCTACACCTTC.

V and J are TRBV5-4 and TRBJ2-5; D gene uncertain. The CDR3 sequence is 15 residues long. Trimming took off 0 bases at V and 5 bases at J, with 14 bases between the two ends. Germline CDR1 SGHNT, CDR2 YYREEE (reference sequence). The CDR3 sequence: CASSLVGRIRETQYF. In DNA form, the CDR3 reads TGTGCCAGCAGCTTGGTCGGACGGATCCGGGAGACCCAGTACTTC.

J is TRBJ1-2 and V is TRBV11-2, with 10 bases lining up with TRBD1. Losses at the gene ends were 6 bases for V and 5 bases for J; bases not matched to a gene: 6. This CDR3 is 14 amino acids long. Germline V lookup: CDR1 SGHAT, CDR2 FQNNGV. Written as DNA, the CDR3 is TGTGCCAGCAGTCTAGACAGGGGGCAGTATGGCTACACCTTC. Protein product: CASSLDRGQYGYTF.

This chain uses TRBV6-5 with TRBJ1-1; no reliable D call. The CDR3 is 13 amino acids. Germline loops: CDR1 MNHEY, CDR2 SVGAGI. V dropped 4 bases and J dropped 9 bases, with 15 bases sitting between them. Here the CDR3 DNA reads TGTGCCAGCAGTTCTATGTGGGCCACAAAAGCTTTCTTT. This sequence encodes CASSSMWATKAFF.

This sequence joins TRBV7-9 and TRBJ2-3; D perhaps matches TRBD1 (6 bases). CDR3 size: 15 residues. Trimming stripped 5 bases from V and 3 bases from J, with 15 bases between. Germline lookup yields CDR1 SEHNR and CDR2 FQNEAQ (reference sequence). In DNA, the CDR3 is TGTGCCAGCAGCCGCTACAGGGAAAGAACAGATACGCAGTATTTT. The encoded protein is CASSRYRERTDTQYF.

The CDR3 spells CASSLMGAGWATQYF. DNA of the CDR3: TGTGCCAGCAGTCTAATGGGGGCAGGGTGGGCGACCCAGTACTTC. This chain joins TRBV27 and TRBJ2-5; a possible D gene is TRBD1 (6 bases). This CDR3 comprises 15 residues. Trimming removed 5 bases at V and 7 bases at J, with 20 bases between. From germline, CDR1 is MNHEY and CDR2 SMNVEV (reference sequence).

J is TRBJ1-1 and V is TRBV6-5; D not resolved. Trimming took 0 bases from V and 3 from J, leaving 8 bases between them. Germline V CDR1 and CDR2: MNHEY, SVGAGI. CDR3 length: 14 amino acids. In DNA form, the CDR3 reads TGTGCCAGCAGTTACTCGTTCAGTCACACTGAAGCTTTCTTT. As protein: CASSYSFSHTEAFF.

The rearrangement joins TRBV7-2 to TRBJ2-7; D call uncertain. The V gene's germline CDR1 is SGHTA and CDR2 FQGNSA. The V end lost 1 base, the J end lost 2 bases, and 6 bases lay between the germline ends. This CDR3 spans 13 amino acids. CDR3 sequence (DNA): TGTGCCAGCAGCTTAGTGGCGGCCTACGAGCAGTACTTC. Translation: CASSLVAAYEQYF. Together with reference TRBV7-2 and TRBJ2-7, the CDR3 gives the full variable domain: GAGVSQSPSNKVTEKGKDVELRCDPISGHTALYWYRQSLGQGLEFLIYFQGNSAPDKSGLPSDRFSAERTGGSVSTLTIQRTQQEDSAVYLCASSLVAAYEQYFGPGTRLTVT.

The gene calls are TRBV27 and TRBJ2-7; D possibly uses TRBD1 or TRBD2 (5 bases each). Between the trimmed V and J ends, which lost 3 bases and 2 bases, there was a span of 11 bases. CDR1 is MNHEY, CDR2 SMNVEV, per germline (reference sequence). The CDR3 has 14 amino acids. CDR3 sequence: CASSFGSGPYEQYF. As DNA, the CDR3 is TGTGCCAGCAGTTTTGGTTCGGGGCCCTACGAGCAGTACTTC.

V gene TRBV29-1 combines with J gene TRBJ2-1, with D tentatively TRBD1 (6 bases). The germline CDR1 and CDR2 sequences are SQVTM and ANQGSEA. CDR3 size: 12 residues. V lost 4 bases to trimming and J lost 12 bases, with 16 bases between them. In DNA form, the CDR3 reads TGCAGCGTTGTGTGGCATACAGGGATGCAGTTCTTC. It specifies CSVVWHTGMQFF.

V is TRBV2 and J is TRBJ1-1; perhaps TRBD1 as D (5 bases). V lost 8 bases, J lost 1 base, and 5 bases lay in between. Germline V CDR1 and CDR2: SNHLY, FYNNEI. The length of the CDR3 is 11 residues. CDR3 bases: TGTGCCAGCGGGGGGAACACTGAAGCTTTCTTT. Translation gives CASGGNTEAFF.

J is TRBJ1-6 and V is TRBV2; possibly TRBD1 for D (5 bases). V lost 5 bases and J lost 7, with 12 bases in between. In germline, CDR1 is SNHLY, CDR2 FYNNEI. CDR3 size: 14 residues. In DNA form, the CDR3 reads TGTGCCAGCAGTACGGGACGGGCGAATTCACCCCTCCACTTT. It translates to CASSTGRANSPLHF.

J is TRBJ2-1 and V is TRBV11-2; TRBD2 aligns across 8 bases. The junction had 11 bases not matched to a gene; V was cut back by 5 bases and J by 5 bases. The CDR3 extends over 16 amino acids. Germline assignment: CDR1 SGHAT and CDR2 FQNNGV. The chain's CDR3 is CASSARAGGLNNEQFF. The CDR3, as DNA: TGTGCCAGCAGCGCCCGGGCGGGGGGCCTCAACAATGAGCAGTTCTTC.